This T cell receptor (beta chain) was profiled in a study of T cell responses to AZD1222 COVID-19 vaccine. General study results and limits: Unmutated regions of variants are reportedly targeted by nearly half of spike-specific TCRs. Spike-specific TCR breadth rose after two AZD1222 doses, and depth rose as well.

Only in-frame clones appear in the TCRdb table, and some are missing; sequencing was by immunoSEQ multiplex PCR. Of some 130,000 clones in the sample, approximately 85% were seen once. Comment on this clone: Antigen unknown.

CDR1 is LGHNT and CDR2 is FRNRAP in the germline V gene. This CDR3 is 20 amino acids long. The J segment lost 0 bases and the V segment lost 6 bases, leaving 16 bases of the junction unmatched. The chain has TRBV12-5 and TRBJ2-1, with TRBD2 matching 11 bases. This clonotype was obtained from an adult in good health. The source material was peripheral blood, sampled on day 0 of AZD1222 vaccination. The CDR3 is CASGSPNSTSGDTSYNEQFF. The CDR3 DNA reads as TGTGCTAGTGGCTCTCCCAACTCGACTAGCGGGGATACCTCCTACAATGAGCAGTTCTTC.